The clone carrying this T cell receptor beta chain was seen more than once but under ten times. Its antigen remains unknown. The data belong to a study of post-analysis software for immune sequencing data. Study context: Relapsing-remitting, secondary progressive and progressive-relapsing forms made up the multiple sclerosis disease courses.

Prepared TCR beta cDNA libraries contained unique molecular identifiers. Input of roughly 0.9 to 11 million T cells yielded 500,000 to 650,000 cDNA molecules. A single record per CDR3 protein comes from TCRdb applying MiXCR to the PCR reads. The sample holds hundreds of thousands of distinct CDR3 sequences, 30% seen once. Germline CDR1 reads PRHDT; CDR2 reads FYEKMQ (reference sequence). The CDR3 has 16 residues. Trimming removed 0 bases from V and 4 bases from J, with 16 bases in between. General study points: Normalized Chao1 diversity was significantly reduced in patients versus controls. In patients, TRBV5-6, TRBV5-1 and TRBV20-1 belonged to roughly five TRBV segments found more frequently than in controls. Clustering by F measure revealed strong co-clustering among samples prepared together in one batch.

This receptor was taken from a girl under 18 with multiple sclerosis. Sequences were obtained from blood. This rearrangement joins TRBV13 to TRBJ2-7; tentative D call: TRBD1 (7 bases). CDR3: CASSLGAGGLFYEQYF. The CDR3 DNA sequence: TGTGCCAGCAGCTTAGGAGCAGGGGGGTTGTTTTACGAGCAGTACTTC.